This entry lists 22 T cell receptor beta chains sequenced from one sample in a study of blood T cell repertoires in COVID-19. The protocol was immunoSEQ multiplex PCR, while the TCRdb copy is restricted to in-frame clones and leaves out a portion. The table shows 150,000 to 200,000 clones, with about 89% occurring only once. Sequencing input: peripheral blood. The receptors come from a man aged 35-49 years with acute or convalescent COVID-19.

The J gene is TRBJ2-1, the V gene TRBV27, with 8 bases that match TRBD2. Germline CDR1 reads MNHEY; CDR2 reads SMNVEV (reference sequence). Trimming cost V 7 bases and J 8 bases; bases outside gene matches: 7. This CDR3 spans 13 amino acids. Here the CDR3 reads CASTPGGRDEQFF. Written as DNA, the CDR3 is TGTGCCAGCACTCCGGGGGGGAGGGATGAGCAGTTCTTC.

The chain employs TRBV19 and TRBJ1-1; D is possibly TRBD1 (6 bases). The CDR3 has 13 residues. The V gene's germline CDR1 is LNHDA and CDR2 SQIVND (reference sequence). V was shortened by 10 bases and J by 0 bases, with 12 bases between the two germline ends. The CDR3 nucleotides read TGTGCCACCAGGACAGCGATGAACACTGAAGCTTTCTTT. Translated: CATRTAMNTEAFF.

The chain carries TRBV19 and TRBJ2-5; 9 bases match TRBD2. J lost 2 bases, V lost 2 bases, and 3 bases had no gene match. The germline V gene has CDR1 LNHDA and CDR2 SQIVND (reference sequence). This CDR3 is built from 15 residues. The CDR3 protein is CASSILAGNQETQYF. CDR3 nucleotide sequence: TGTGCCAGTAGTATACTAGCGGGGAATCAAGAGACCCAGTACTTC. Variable domain in full (rest from reference TRBV19 and TRBJ2-5): DGGITQSPKYLFRKEGQNVTLSCEQNLNHDAMYWYRQDPGQGLRLIYYSQIVNDFQKGDIAEGYSVSREKKESFPLTVTSAQKNPTAFYLCASSILAGNQETQYFGPGTRLLVL.

This clone was recorded only once. The chain couples TRBV6-5 to TRBJ1-3; TRBD1 matches at 7 bases. The ends lost 8 bases at V and 3 bases at J; junction bases unmatched: 1. Looked up from germline, CDR1 is MNHEY and CDR2 is SVGAGI. The CDR3 runs 12 residues. The CDR3 protein is CASWTGGNTIYF. The CDR3 region has the DNA TGTGCCAGCTGGACAGGTGGAAACACCATATATTTT.

The genes are TRBV13 and TRBJ1-2, with 8 bases fitting TRBD1. Looked up from germline, CDR1 is PRHDT and CDR2 is FYEKMQ (reference sequence). The CDR3 is 18 amino acids. Trimming removed 2 bases from V and 8 bases from J; junction bases left unmatched: 19. This CDR3 reads CASSLPRGRGRSLLGYTF. In DNA form, the CDR3 reads TGTGCCAGCAGCTTACCCAGGGGCAGGGGGCGCTCCCTGTTGGGCTACACCTTC.

The chain employs TRBV5-5 and TRBJ1-5; D may be TRBD1 (6 bases). Trimming cost V 7 bases and J 0 bases, with 11 bases left between them. Germline lookup yields CDR1 SGHKS and CDR2 YYEKEE (reference sequence). The CDR3 has 14 amino acids. CDR3 loop: CASDRSISNQPQHF. DNA of the CDR3: TGTGCCAGCGACAGGTCTATTAGCAATCAGCCCCAGCATTTT.

The rearrangement joins TRBV19 to TRBJ2-1, with 11 bases matching TRBD2. Germline CDR1 is LNHDA and CDR2 is SQIVND (reference sequence). Trimming at V came to 4 bases and at J to 7 bases, leaving 9 bases not matched to a gene. This CDR3 comprises 16 residues. The CDR3 here is CASSTVAGGLGNEQFF. CDR3 bases: TGTGCCAGTAGTACAGTAGCGGGGGGGCTTGGTAATGAGCAGTTCTTC. The complete variable domain, with remaining parts taken from reference TRBV19 and TRBJ2-1, reads DGGITQSPKYLFRKEGQNVTLSCEQNLNHDAMYWYRQDPGQGLRLIYYSQIVNDFQKGDIAEGYSVSREKKESFPLTVTSAQKNPTAFYLCASSTVAGGLGNEQFFGPGTRLTVL.

V gene TRBV5-1 combines with J gene TRBJ1-4; 10 bases are shared with TRBD1. J gave up 5 bases and V 5 bases, and 3 bases lay outside the gene matches. Germline values: CDR1 SGHRS, CDR2 YFSETQ. The length of the CDR3 is 14 residues. Here the CDR3 reads CASRGGQGNEKLFF. The CDR3 nucleotides read TGCGCCAGCAGGGGGGGACAGGGGAATGAAAAACTGTTTTTT. The complete variable domain, with remaining parts taken from reference TRBV5-1 and TRBJ1-4, reads KAGVTQTPRYLIKTRGQQVTLSCSPISGHRSVSWYQQTPGQGLQFLFEYFSETQRNKGNFPGRFSGRQFSNSRSEMNVSTLELGDSALYLCASRGGQGNEKLFFGSGTQLSVL.

The sample holds one count of this clone. The gene calls are TRBV27 and TRBJ2-7; TRBD1 matches 8 bases. The V and J ends lost 8 bases and 3 bases, in that order; junction bases with no gene match: 9. The CDR3 sequence is 14 residues long. Germline V lookup: CDR1 MNHEY, CDR2 SMNVEV (reference sequence). In DNA, the CDR3 is TGTGCCAGCGGGCCAGGGGGCGCAGGCTACGAGCAGTACTTC. Protein product: CASGPGGAGYEQYF.

The J gene is TRBJ2-5, the V gene TRBV19; no clear D. V was cut by 5 bases and J by 2 bases, with 6 bases left in between. This CDR3 spans 12 amino acids. The V gene's germline CDR1 is LNHDA and CDR2 SQIVND (reference sequence). CDR3 sequence: CASSPLQETQYF. CDR3 nucleotide sequence: TGTGCCAGTAGTCCCCTACAAGAGACCCAGTACTTC. Using reference TRBV19 and TRBJ2-5 for the parts outside the CDR3, the full variable domain is DGGITQSPKYLFRKEGQNVTLSCEQNLNHDAMYWYRQDPGQGLRLIYYSQIVNDFQKGDIAEGYSVSREKKESFPLTVTSAQKNPTAFYLCASSPLQETQYFGPGTRLLVL.

The chain has TRBV5-4 and TRBJ1-1, with a weak D call TRBD1 (5 bases). The CDR3 runs 13 residues. With 9 bases removed from V and 5 bases from J, the gap between germline ends came to 17 bases. Germline V CDR1 and CDR2: SGHNT, YYREEE (reference sequence). The DNA for the CDR3 is TGTGCCACTCAACGGGGGAGGGATACTGAAGCTTTCTTT. Amino acid sequence: CATQRGRDTEAFF.

The rearrangement links TRBV7-2 to TRBJ2-1; 13 bases align to TRBD2. The germline V gene encodes CDR1 SGHTA and CDR2 FQGNSA. Losses at the gene ends were 5 bases for V and 8 bases for J; bases not matched to a gene: 12. The CDR3 extends over 17 amino acids. This CDR3 is CASSLLAGGPNLYEQFF. Here the CDR3 DNA reads TGTGCCAGCAGCCTACTAGCGGGGGGGCCTAATTTGTATGAGCAGTTCTTC.

About this clone itself: This sample includes further DNA sequences coding for the same CDR3. The V gene is TRBV11-2, the J gene TRBJ1-1; D remains ambiguous. From germline, CDR1 is SGHAT and CDR2 FQNNGV. V lost 1 base, J lost 1 base, and 7 bases lay in between. The CDR3 is made up of 14 amino acids. CDR3 sequence reads: CASSLVRGNTEAFF. CDR3 bases: TGTGCCAGCAGCTTAGTGCGGGGGAACACTGAAGCTTTCTTT.

This clone has only one observation. This chain uses TRBV6-5 with TRBJ2-7; possibly TRBD2 for D (6 bases). CDR3 length: 15 residues. V was shortened by 5 bases and J by 0 bases, with 14 bases between the two germline ends. Germline V gene data show CDR1 as MNHEY and CDR2 as SVGAGI. The CDR3 DNA reads as TGTGCCAGCAGTCACTGGGACTTGAGCTCCTACGAGCAGTACTTC. Amino acid sequence: CASSHWDLSSYEQYF.

This clone was observed a few times. V gene TRBV28 combines with J gene TRBJ1-1; D not certain. With 2 bases removed from V and 5 bases from J, the gap between germline ends came to 6 bases. Germline-derived CDR1 and CDR2 are MDHEN and SYDVKM. The CDR3 is made up of 12 amino acids. CDR3 region: CASSLVRTEAFF. The CDR3 bases are TGTGCCAGCAGTTTAGTACGGACTGAAGCTTTCTTT. Full variable domain (missing parts from reference TRBV28 and TRBJ1-1): DVKVTQSSRYLVKRTGEKVFLECVQDMDHENMFWYRQDPGLGLRLIYFSYDVKMKEKGDIPEGYSVSREKKERFSLILESASTNQTSMYLCASSLVRTEAFFGQGTRLTVV.

The chain couples TRBV7-3 to TRBJ2-3, with 13 bases identical to TRBD2. Germline CDR1 SGHTA, CDR2 FQGTGA. The CDR3 contains 16 residues. After removal of 2 bases from V and 3 bases from J, the junction contained 2 bases not matched to a gene. The DNA of the CDR3 is TGTGCCAGCAGCTTAGGGACTAGCGGGGCAACAGATACGCAGTATTTT. This encodes CASSLGTSGATDTQYF. The whole variable domain, remainder taken from reference TRBV7-3 and TRBJ2-3, is GAGVSQTPSNKVTEKGKYVELRCDPISGHTALYWYRQSLGQGPEFLIYFQGTGAADDSGLPNDRFFAVRPEGSVSTLKIQRTERGDSAVYLCASSLGTSGATDTQYFGPGTRLTVL.

V and J are TRBV11-2 and TRBJ2-1; the match to TRBD2 covers 8 bases. The CDR3 length is 14 residues. The J segment lost 9 bases and the V segment lost 4 bases, leaving 8 bases of the junction unmatched. Germline V gives CDR1 SGHAT, CDR2 FQNNGV. The chain's CDR3 is CASSSTGTRVEQFF. In DNA, the CDR3 is TGTGCCAGCAGCTCCACCGGGACTAGGGTTGAGCAGTTCTTC. The variable domain in full, with the rest retrieved from reference TRBV11-2 and TRBJ2-1, is EAGVAQSPRYKIIEKRQSVAFWCNPISGHATLYWYQQILGQGPKLLIQFQNNGVVDDSQLPKDRFSAERLKGVDSTLKIQPAKLEDSAVYLCASSSTGTRVEQFFGPGTRLTVL.

The chain has TRBV5-1 and TRBJ2-2; TRBD2 matches at 8 bases. The CDR3 is made up of 14 amino acids. V was clipped by 5 bases and J by 5 bases; unmatched bases: 5. Germline CDR1 is SGHRS and CDR2 is YFSETQ. The DNA of the CDR3 is TGCGCCAGCAGTACTAGCGGTGGGACCGGGGAGCTGTTTTTT. Protein product: CASSTSGGTGELFF.

About this clone itself: A junction end diverges from the germline sequence, so it may reflect a read error. The chain joins TRBV10-2 to TRBJ2-1, with D possibly TRBD1 on 6 matching bases. The CDR3 runs 13 residues. CDR1 is WSHSY and CDR2 is SAAADI in the germline V gene. CDR3 DNA sequence: TGCGCCGGCAGGGGCAGCTCCTACAATGAGCAGTTCTTC. It codes for CAGRGSSYNEQFF.

The J gene is TRBJ2-1, the V gene TRBV2, with 10 bases aligning to TRBD1. Losses at the gene ends were 5 bases for V and 0 bases for J; bases not matched to a gene: 4. CDR3 length: 16 amino acids. Germline V gene data show CDR1 as SNHLY and CDR2 as FYNNEI. The CDR3 DNA is TGTGCCAGCAGTCTAGGGACAGGGGCCTCCTACAATGAGCAGTTCTTC. Translated, it gives CASSLGTGASYNEQFF.

This rearrangement joins TRBV28 to TRBJ2-3; tentatively, D is TRBD2 (5 bases). The germline V and J ends were trimmed by 3 bases and 10 bases, with 11 bases remaining between them. The CDR3 is made up of 12 amino acids. CDR1 MDHEN and CDR2 SYDVKM come from the germline V gene. DNA of the CDR3: TGTGCCAGCAGTTTTATCTACGGGGCGCAGTATTTT. It is translated as CASSFIYGAQYF.

The chain links TRBV27 to TRBJ1-3; no clear D gene. CDR3 length: 13 amino acids. V lost 6 bases and J 8 bases, leaving 14 bases between the germline ends. Germline loops: CDR1 MNHEY, CDR2 SMNVEV (reference sequence). The DNA for the CDR3 is TGTGCCAGCAGGAGGGCGCTGCAGGACACCATATATTTT. This encodes CASRRALQDTIYF.